Below, 2 T cell receptor beta chains from the same sample are listed, as sequenced in a study of cytomegalovirus exposure and HLA in healthy donors. With 60 Vbeta and 13 Jbeta primers, the PCR was carried out. Only in-frame clones appear in the TCRdb table, and some are missing; sequencing was by immunoSEQ multiplex PCR. Among about 110,000 clones listed, roughly 76% were seen once. The sample consisted of PBMCs. All receptors come from a man in his late teens or twenties in good health and CMV-seronegative.

The V gene is TRBV11-3, the J gene TRBJ2-7, with 7 bases lining up with TRBD1. The CDR3 loop spans 13 amino acids. Looked up from germline, CDR1 is SGHNT and CDR2 is YENEEA. V lost 4 bases to trimming and J lost 5 bases; unmatched junction nucleotides: 5. This CDR3 reads CASSSRDSNEQYF. As DNA, the CDR3 is TGTGCCAGCAGCTCCAGGGACAGCAACGAGCAGTACTTC.

This chain's CDR3 is CASSHPSGGQETQYF. The CDR3 DNA reads TGCGCCAGCAGCCACCCTAGCGGGGGACAAGAGACCCAGTACTTC. The chain joins TRBV4-1 to TRBJ2-5; 10 bases are a match to TRBD2. Losses at the gene ends were 3 bases for V and 2 bases for J; bases not matched to a gene: 3. Germline-derived CDR1 and CDR2 are MGHRA and YSYEKL. This CDR3 is built from 15 residues.